This TCR beta chain derives from a study of cytomegalovirus exposure and HLA in healthy donors. Findings and caveats of the study: There were under 200 TCR beta chains listed as cytomegalovirus-associated. The majority of TCR sequences were rare, yet some public TCRs appeared in many donors.

V shed 0 bases, J shed 5 bases, and the junction held 6 bases outside the gene matches. The length of the CDR3 is 15 residues. Germline V gives CDR1 MGHRA, CDR2 YSYEKL. On this clone: What it binds is unknown.

TCRdb's table, derived via immunoSEQ multiplex PCR, lists solely in-frame clones and lacks some. The data show 130,000 or so clones, 70% to 90% seen once. This chain joins TRBV4-1 and TRBJ2-5; 7 bases line up with TRBD1. Sample: PBMCs. This TCR came from a woman younger than 45 in good health and CMV-seropositive. The chain's CDR3 is CASSQDGTVRETQYF. The CDR3 DNA is TGCGCCAGCAGCCAAGACGGGACAGTTCGGGAGACCCAGTACTTC.